What follows are 23 T cell receptor beta chains derived from one specimen sequenced in a study of T cell responses to AZD1222 COVID-19 vaccine. Method: immunoSEQ multiplex PCR; TCRdb's copy keeps in-frame clones and lacks some. The data contain 200,000 to 250,000 clones, roughly 94% of them singletons. The specimen comprised peripheral blood, sampled 28 days after the second dose of the MenACWY control vaccine. These receptors came from an adult who received the MenACWY meningococcal vaccine as a control.

V and J are TRBV12-5 and TRBJ1-2; D unclear. This CDR3 region has 11 residues. Germline V CDR1 and CDR2: LGHNT, FRNRAP. The V gene lost 9 bases and the J gene lost 4 bases, with 9 bases spanning the gap. The DNA for the CDR3 is TGTGCTAGGAGTCCAATCTATGGCTACACCTTC. Translating it yields CARSPIYGYTF.

The chain has TRBV9 and TRBJ2-7; D possibly matches TRBD1 or TRBD2 (5 bases each). The CDR3 runs 14 residues. CDR1 is SGDLS, CDR2 YYNGEE, per germline. The ends were cut back, 3 bases at V and 4 bases at J, with 14 bases in the middle. CDR3 nucleotides: TGTGCCAGCAGCGACGGGACCGTACCTTACGAGCAGTACTTC. It yields the protein CASSDGTVPYEQYF. The whole variable domain, filled in from reference TRBV9 and TRBJ2-7, reads DSGVTQTPKHLITATGQRVTLRCSPRSGDLSVYWYQQSLDQGLQFLIQYYNGEERAKGNILERFSAQQFPDLHSELNLSSLELGDSALYFCASSDGTVPYEQYFGPGTRLTVT.

V gene TRBV9 combines with J gene TRBJ2-1, with D perhaps TRBD1 or TRBD2 (6 bases each). Trimming shortened V by 0 bases and J by 6 bases, and 16 bases separated the two germline ends. Germline lookup yields CDR1 SGDLS and CDR2 YYNGEE. This CDR3 is 16 amino acids long. The DNA for the CDR3 is TGTGCCAGCAGCGTAGCTGGTTGGGGGGCGCCCAATGAGCAGTTCTTC. This gives the protein CASSVAGWGAPNEQFF. Filled out from reference TRBV9 and TRBJ2-1, the complete variable domain reads DSGVTQTPKHLITATGQRVTLRCSPRSGDLSVYWYQQSLDQGLQFLIQYYNGEERAKGNILERFSAQQFPDLHSELNLSSLELGDSALYFCASSVAGWGAPNEQFFGPGTRLTVL.

CDR3 protein: CASSSNRTGGTSGRGYNEQFF. The CDR3 bases are TGTGCCAGCAGTTCAAACCGGACGGGCGGGACTAGCGGGAGAGGCTACAATGAGCAGTTCTTC. The chain joins TRBV27 to TRBJ2-1; 14 bases fit TRBD2. The CDR3 is 21 residues long. V trimming: 4 bases; J trimming: 3 bases; junction bases outside the gene matches: 17. CDR1 and CDR2 from the germline V gene are MNHEY and SMNVEV (reference sequence).

The gene calls are TRBV13 and TRBJ1-3, with 7 positions matching TRBD1. Losses at the gene ends were 4 bases for V and 0 bases for J; bases not matched to a gene: 9. The CDR3 loop spans 17 amino acids. Germline V gives CDR1 PRHDT, CDR2 FYEKMQ (reference sequence). The CDR3 region has the DNA TGTGCCAGCAGCTCCTGGGACAGCGACGACTCTGGAAACACCATATATTTT. Amino acid sequence: CASSSWDSDDSGNTIYF.

V is TRBV30 and J is TRBJ1-1, with TRBD1 as a possible D gene (6 bases). Deletions cut 1 base from V and 5 bases from J, with 8 bases between. The CDR3 contains 12 residues. Germline V gives CDR1 GTSNPN, CDR2 SVGIG (reference sequence). In DNA, the CDR3 is TGTGCCTGGAGTGCAGGGGTTACTGAAGCTTTCTTT. Its translation is CAWSAGVTEAFF.

This chain joins TRBV27 and TRBJ2-3; D is perhaps TRBD1 (5 bases). The germline gives CDR1 MNHEY, CDR2 SMNVEV (reference sequence). There are 16 residues in the CDR3. Trimming cost V 2 bases and J 2 bases, with 14 bases left between them. Here the CDR3 DNA reads TGTGCCAGCAGTTTACAGGGCCCCCCCCTCACAGATACGCAGTATTTT. Translating it yields CASSLQGPPLTDTQYF.

The chain joins TRBV6-5 to TRBJ2-7; 10 bases fit TRBD1. V was clipped by 6 bases and J by 6 bases; unmatched bases: 11. Germline CDR1 is MNHEY and CDR2 is SVGAGI. This CDR3 region has 15 residues. As DNA, the CDR3 is TGTGCCAGCAGGCGAATAACGGGACAGGGGAGCGAGCAGTACTTC. Encoded protein: CASRRITGQGSEQYF.

The V call is TRBV7-9, the J call TRBJ1-6; D is possibly TRBD1 (5 bases). The V gene lost 5 bases and the J gene lost 10 bases, with 15 bases spanning the gap. The V gene's germline CDR1 is SEHNR and CDR2 FQNEAQ (reference sequence). The CDR3 covers 14 residues. CDR3 protein: CASSLERDGSPLHF. In nucleotides, the CDR3 is TGTGCCAGCAGCCTTGAGAGGGACGGGTCACCCCTCCACTTT.

The chain carries TRBV13 and TRBJ2-7; D is perhaps TRBD1 (5 bases). The CDR3 covers 15 residues. Per germline, CDR1 PRHDT and CDR2 FYEKMQ (reference sequence). Trimming took off 2 bases at V and 2 bases at J, with 13 bases between the two ends. The CDR3 here is CASSLMAQDTYEQYF. The CDR3 region has the DNA TGTGCCAGCAGCTTAATGGCCCAGGACACCTACGAGCAGTACTTC.

CDR3 region: CASSPVDQPQHF. For the CDR3, the DNA is TGTGCCAGCAGTCCCGTGGATCAGCCCCAGCATTTT. This rearrangement joins TRBV27 to TRBJ1-5; no firm D call. Trimming took 5 bases from V and 5 from J, leaving 7 bases between them. Per the germline V gene, CDR1 is MNHEY and CDR2 is SMNVEV (reference sequence). The CDR3 is 12 residues long.

The rearrangement joins TRBV19 to TRBJ2-1, with 13 bases fitting TRBD2. CDR1 and CDR2 from the germline V gene are LNHDA and SQIVND (reference sequence). This CDR3 is built from 15 residues. The trim removed 7 bases at V and 5 bases at J, leaving 5 bases unmatched. In DNA form, the CDR3 reads TGTGCCAGTACCCGAGGGACTAGCGGGAACAATGAGCAGTTCTTC. It encodes CASTRGTSGNNEQFF. The full variable domain, its missing parts supplied by reference TRBV19 and TRBJ2-1, is DGGITQSPKYLFRKEGQNVTLSCEQNLNHDAMYWYRQDPGQGLRLIYYSQIVNDFQKGDIAEGYSVSREKKESFPLTVTSAQKNPTAFYLCASTRGTSGNNEQFFGPGTRLTVL.

The V and J genes are TRBV30 and TRBJ2-7, with D possibly TRBD1 on 5 matching bases. Between the trimmed V and J ends, which lost 3 bases and 5 bases, there was a span of 14 bases. From germline, CDR1 is GTSNPN and CDR2 SVGIG (reference sequence). CDR3 length equals 13 residues. This CDR3 is CAWRFIVGDEQYF. DNA of the CDR3: TGTGCCTGGAGATTTATTGTAGGGGACGAGCAGTACTTC.

The chain is built from TRBV2 and TRBJ2-3; D possibly matches TRBD1 or TRBD2 (5 bases each). Germline V gives CDR1 SNHLY, CDR2 FYNNEI. The CDR3 is 13 amino acids. V gave up 8 bases and J gave up 2 bases, with 11 bases separating them. CDR3 loop: CASVRGVTDTQYF. CDR3 coding DNA: TGTGCCAGCGTGCGAGGGGTCACAGATACGCAGTATTTT.

The V and J genes are TRBV7-8 and TRBJ2-3; 15 nucleotides agree with TRBD2. Germline V gene data show CDR1 as SGHVS and CDR2 as FQNEAQ. V lost 5 bases to trimming and J lost 4 bases; unmatched junction nucleotides: 7. The CDR3 has 17 amino acids. In DNA form, the CDR3 reads TGTGCCAGCAGCCTGAGGACTAGCGGGAGGGTCGCAGATACGCAGTATTTT. As protein: CASSLRTSGRVADTQYF.

This rearrangement joins TRBV13 to TRBJ1-3; D unclear. V dropped 3 bases and J dropped 0 bases, with 6 bases sitting between them. CDR3 length: 14 residues. CDR1 is PRHDT, CDR2 FYEKMQ, per germline (reference sequence). Written as DNA, the CDR3 is TGTGCCAGCAGCTTCGGCGGCTCTGGAAACACCATATATTTT. Residues: CASSFGGSGNTIYF.

This clone has only one observation. The chain links TRBV19 to TRBJ1-1; TRBD1 agrees at 9 bases. J gave up 4 bases and V 5 bases, and 5 bases lay outside the gene matches. The length of the CDR3 is 14 residues. Germline V gives CDR1 LNHDA, CDR2 SQIVND (reference sequence). CDR3: CASSPSTGGTEAFF. CDR3 coding DNA: TGTGCCAGTAGTCCCTCGACAGGGGGCACTGAAGCTTTCTTT.

The V call is TRBV6-5, the J call TRBJ1-4, with D possibly being TRBD1 (5 bases). Trimming removed 3 bases from V and 0 bases from J, with 11 bases in between. This CDR3 contains 16 residues. Germline V gives CDR1 MNHEY, CDR2 SVGAGI. CDR3 amino acids: CASSYGTGTTNEKLFF. As DNA, the CDR3 is TGTGCCAGCAGTTATGGGACCGGAACAACTAATGAAAAACTGTTTTTT.

The rearrangement links TRBV28 to TRBJ2-7; D is possibly TRBD2 (7 bases). Germline V lookup: CDR1 MDHEN, CDR2 SYDVKM. V lost 3 bases, J lost 4 bases, and 16 bases lay in between. The CDR3 loop spans 15 amino acids. The CDR3 loop reads CASSFGRGRGYEQYF. The CDR3 nucleotides are TGTGCCAGCAGTTTTGGTAGGGGGAGGGGTTACGAGCAGTACTTC.

J is TRBJ2-1 and V is TRBV7-2; no reliable D call. The CDR3 contains 14 residues. Germline V gene sequence: CDR1 SGHTA, CDR2 FQGNSA. Trimming stripped 1 base from V and 7 bases from J, with 11 bases between. CDR3 amino acids: CASSLGAPRNEQFF. For the CDR3, the DNA is TGTGCCAGCAGCTTAGGGGCCCCCCGGAATGAGCAGTTCTTC. Full variable domain (outside the CDR3, taken from reference TRBV7-2 and TRBJ2-1): GAGVSQSPSNKVTEKGKDVELRCDPISGHTALYWYRQSLGQGLEFLIYFQGNSAPDKSGLPSDRFSAERTGGSVSTLTIQRTQQEDSAVYLCASSLGAPRNEQFFGPGTRLTVL.

The chain joins TRBV25-1 to TRBJ2-1, with D unclear. This CDR3 region has 14 residues. V was cut by 1 base and J by 0 bases, with 4 bases left in between. CDR1 and CDR2 (germline): MGHDK, SYGVNS. CDR3 DNA: TGTGCCAGCAGTGAATCTACCTCCTACAATGAGCAGTTCTTC. This gives the protein CASSESTSYNEQFF.

The rearrangement links TRBV7-2 to TRBJ1-5; 8 positions match TRBD1. The CDR3 runs 14 residues. Germline CDR1 and CDR2: SGHTA and FQGNSA. The V and J ends lost 5 bases and 2 bases, in that order; junction bases with no gene match: 2. CDR3 amino acids: CASSPTGGNQPQHF. CDR3 bases: TGTGCCAGCAGCCCGACAGGGGGCAATCAGCCCCAGCATTTT. Complete variable domain (other parts from reference TRBV7-2 and TRBJ1-5): GAGVSQSPSNKVTEKGKDVELRCDPISGHTALYWYRQSLGQGLEFLIYFQGNSAPDKSGLPSDRFSAERTGGSVSTLTIQRTQQEDSAVYLCASSPTGGNQPQHFGDGTRLSIL.

This sequence joins TRBV5-1 and TRBJ2-3; D is perhaps TRBD2 (6 bases). In germline, CDR1 is SGHRS, CDR2 YFSETQ. This CDR3 has 17 amino acids. Trimming took 0 bases from V and 0 from J, leaving 14 bases between them. This CDR3 reads CASSLGFSGRSTDTQYF. The CDR3 DNA reads TGCGCCAGCAGCTTGGGTTTCAGCGGGCGTAGCACAGATACGCAGTATTTT.